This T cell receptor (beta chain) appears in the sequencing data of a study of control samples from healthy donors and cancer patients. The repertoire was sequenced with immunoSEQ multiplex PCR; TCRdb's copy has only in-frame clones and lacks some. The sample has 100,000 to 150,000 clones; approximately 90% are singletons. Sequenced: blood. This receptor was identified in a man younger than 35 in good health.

CDR3 DNA: TGCGCCAGCAGTCCCGGACGGGGCCTGAGTTATGAGCAGTTCTTC. Its protein product is CASSPGRGLSYEQFF. The rearrangement joins TRBV10-1 to TRBJ2-1; D possibly matches TRBD1 or TRBD2 (5 bases each). The V gene's germline CDR1 is WNHNN and CDR2 SYGVQD (reference sequence). CDR3 length: 15 amino acids. Trimming left V 5 bases short and J 8 bases short, with 19 bases between.